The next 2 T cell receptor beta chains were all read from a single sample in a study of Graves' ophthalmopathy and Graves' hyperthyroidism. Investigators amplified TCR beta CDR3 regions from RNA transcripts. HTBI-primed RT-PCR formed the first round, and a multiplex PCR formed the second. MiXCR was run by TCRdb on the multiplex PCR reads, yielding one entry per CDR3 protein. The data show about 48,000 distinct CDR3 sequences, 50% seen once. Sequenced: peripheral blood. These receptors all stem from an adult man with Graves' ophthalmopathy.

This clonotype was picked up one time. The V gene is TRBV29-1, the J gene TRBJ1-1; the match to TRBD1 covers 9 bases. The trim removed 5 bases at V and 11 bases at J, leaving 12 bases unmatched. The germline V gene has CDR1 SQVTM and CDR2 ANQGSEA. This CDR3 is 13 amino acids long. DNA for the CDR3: TGCAGCGTTAGGCTCGGGACAGGGTACGACGCTTTCTTT. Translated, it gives CSVRLGTGYDAFF.

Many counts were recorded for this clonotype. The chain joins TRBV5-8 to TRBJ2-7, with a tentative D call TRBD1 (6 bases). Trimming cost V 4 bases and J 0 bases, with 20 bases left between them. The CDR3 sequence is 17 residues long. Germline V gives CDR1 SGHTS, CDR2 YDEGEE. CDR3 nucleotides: TGTGCCAGCAGCCCGGGTGGCAGGGGCCCCCGCTCCTACGAGCAGTACTTC. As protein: CASSPGGRGPRSYEQYF.